This TCR beta chain was sequenced during a study of regulatory T cells in long-lasting Graves disease. With iRepertoire HTBI primers and Arm-PCR of CDR3 regions, TCR beta libraries were built. TCRdb reprocessed the multiplex PCR reads via MiXCR and lists one record per CDR3 protein. The sample has around 500,000 distinct CDR3 sequences, about 12% seen once. This clonotype was detected only a few times. As to time point: newly diagnosed GD, antithyroid drugs for less than 3 months. With RNA extracted from PBMCs as input, the TCR library was made. These records were also assigned to another study, of T cells in Graves' hyperthyroidism and ophthalmopathy.

This TCR came from a woman in her twenties or thirties with Graves disease. The specimen was peripheral blood mononuclear cells (PBMCs), collected at new diagnosis, from a patient treated with antithyroid drugs.

Written as DNA, the CDR3 is TGCAGTGCTAGTCAGGGCAGCGTCAATCAGCCCCAGCATTTT. It is translated as CSASQGSVNQPQHF. The chain has TRBV20-1 and TRBJ1-5; TRBD1 is a possible D gene (5 bases). The CDR3 totals 14 residues. Trimming removed 3 bases from V and 3 bases from J, with 12 bases in between. The germline CDR1 and CDR2 sequences are DFQATT and SNEGSKA (reference sequence).